Here is one TCR beta chain with its context. The antigen remains undetermined. Time point here: newly diagnosed GD, antithyroid drugs for less than 3 months. Making the TCR library involved RNA that had been extracted from PBMCs. An endocrinology department located in Xi'an, China, was where the patients came from. The sample originates from a study of regulatory T cells in long-lasting Graves disease. Findings of the study overall: Possibly, too few samples lowered accuracy.

Assembly of TCR beta libraries relied on iRepertoire HTBI primers together with Arm-PCR of CDR3 regions. One entry per CDR3 protein results from TCRdb running MiXCR on the multiplex PCR reads. This table has about 430,000 distinct CDR3 sequences, about 15% appearing once. Germline assignment: CDR1 DFQATT and CDR2 SNEGSKA (reference sequence). The CDR3 is 15 residues long. Trimming removed 0 bases from V and 10 bases from J; junction bases left unmatched: 13. The same data also went into a second study, on T cells in Graves' hyperthyroidism and ophthalmopathy. As that report states: A model using 13 V-J features told ophthalmopathy apart from stable hyperthyroidism.

V is TRBV20-1 and J is TRBJ2-7, with TRBD2 identical over 9 bases. This receptor was taken from a woman in her 40s with Graves disease. Sequenced material: peripheral blood mononuclear cells (PBMCs), taken at new diagnosis, from a patient treated with antithyroid drugs. The CDR3 reads CSARDPRLAGWNQYF. The CDR3 bases are TGCAGTGCTAGAGATCCCCGGCTAGCGGGGTGGAACCAGTACTTC.